This is a list of T cell receptor beta chains from one sample in a study of T-cell reconstitution after alpha-beta-depleted transplantation in children. TCRdb redid the calling of the PCR reads with MiXCR, one entry per CDR3 protein. The data show 300,000 to 350,000 distinct CDR3 sequences, around 25% seen once. This specimen was PBMCs, mostly from graft donor cells, taken 180 days after TCRalphabeta/CD19-depleted stem cell transplant. The receptors stem from a male patient under 18 who had a stem cell transplant for acute lymphoblastic leukemia, so the T cells may come from the graft donor. CDR3s leave out the opening cysteine and the closing phenylalanine or tryptophan.

ASSQGRQALYEQY 13 TRBV4-1
ASSPEGKNTEAF 12 TRBV5-1
ASSLASRGPCT 11 TRBV5-1
ASSLVFPTGPFSSSTDTQY 19 TRBV5-1
STLDGYSGNTIY 12 TRBV29-1
SARGPASGSTGELF 14 TRBV20-1
ASSEGLAGDLQETQY 15 TRBV2
ASGPFGGTEETQY 13 TRBV6-1
ASSQEGGYRTGEQY 14 TRBV4-1
ASSYGSNQPQH 11 TRBV6-5
ASSPNHDYGYT 11 TRBV18
ASSQVQLTNEKLF 13 TRBV4-1
SARTGTGHYGYT 12 TRBV20-1
ASSLRTRDTYEQY 13 TRBV7-6
SARAGGANVLT 11 TRBV20-1
ASSLTSYNEQF 11 TRBV11-1
ASSFDSFSYNEQF 13 TRBV11-3
ASSSTSPANTGELF 14 TRBV7-3
SATGAYGYT 9 TRBV20-1
ASSFDHPYEQY 11 TRBV4-2
ASSRPSGFSYEQY 13 TRBV5-1
AWSVLEDTEAF 11 TRBV30
ASTMGWGPGANVLT 14 TRBV27
ASSLRGGVLAKNIQY 15 TRBV7-2
TSSQESLADNEQF 13 TRBV1
SVASGVGNIQY 11 TRBV29-1
SVSNSGRGYNEQF 13 TRBV29-1
SVAEGNQPQH 10 TRBV29-1
ASMGGQNSPLH 11 TRBV12-3/TRBV12-4
ASSAAAGGSMNTEAF 15 TRBV5-1
VSSPRDRASNYGYT 14 TRBV2
ASSTTHSNMRPPYNEQF 17 TRBV19
ASTQGWKSYEQY 12 TRBV2
GLAAYNEQF 9 TRBV20-1
ASSLKAAYLSSGNTIY 16 TRBV12-3/TRBV12-4
ASSRRGRWKNYEQY 14 TRBV10-1
ASSLWGSGFDGELF 14 TRBV7-2
ASSPESYTLNYGYT 14 TRBV5-5
ATSRGKNGELF 11 TRBV15